The 8 T cell receptor beta chains presented below share a single source sample, sequenced in a study of post-analysis software for immune sequencing data. Regarding the study as a whole: Five or six TRBV segments, TRBV5-6, TRBV5-1 and TRBV20-1 among them, were found more frequent in patients than controls.

Unique molecular identifiers tagged the TCR beta cDNA libraries. TCRdb reprocessed the PCR reads with MiXCR, giving one entry per CDR3 protein. Among approximately 180,000 distinct CDR3 sequences listed, about 32% were seen once. Their specific antigens are unknown. The specimen was blood. These receptors were collected from a girl aged 5-17 years with multiple sclerosis.

The V and J genes are TRBV7-2 and TRBJ2-1; no reliable D call. The germline V gene encodes CDR1 SGHTA and CDR2 FQGNSA. V lost 4 bases and J lost 7, with 11 bases in between. CDR3 length equals 13 residues. CDR3 DNA: TGTGCCAGCAGCTCGGGTGTGGCGAATGAGCAGTTCTTC. The encoded protein is CASSSGVANEQFF.

The chain combines TRBV27 with TRBJ1-5; D is unclear. The ends were cut back, 2 bases at V and 5 bases at J, with 7 bases in the middle. The CDR3 sequence is 13 residues long. Germline CDR1 MNHEY, CDR2 SMNVEV (reference sequence). This chain's CDR3 is CASSLGMDQPQHF. The CDR3 DNA follows: TGTGCCAGCAGTTTAGGTATGGATCAGCCCCAGCATTTT.

In its sample, this clonotype was seen many times. The chain is built from TRBV29-1 and TRBJ2-1, with a weak D call TRBD1 (6 bases). In germline, CDR1 is SQVTM, CDR2 ANQGSEA. The CDR3 totals 17 residues. Trimming stripped 6 bases from V and 10 bases from J, with 31 bases between. CDR3 residues: CSVLLGLGRVTDREQFF. The CDR3 DNA reads as TGCAGCGTCCTCCTGGGGTTAGGACGCGTCACAGACAGGGAGCAGTTCTTC.

As regards this clonotype: The junction and the germline gene differ at one end; a read error may be behind it. This chain connects TRBV7-7 to TRBJ2-5; D is unresolved. In germline, CDR1 is SSHAT, CDR2 FNYEAQ (reference sequence). The CDR3 length is 15 residues. The CDR3 reads CASSLAGEYQETQYF. CDR3 sequence (DNA): TGTGCTAGCAGCTTAGCAGGAGAATACCAAGAGACCCAGTACTTC.

This clonotype was seen more than once but under ten times. The junction does not match germline at one end; this may be a read error. The rearrangement joins TRBV4-1 to TRBJ2-1, with TRBD2 identical over 8 bases. The DNA end lines up better with TRBJ2-7; the J call may be wrong. Per germline, CDR1 MGHRA and CDR2 YSYEKL. The CDR3 covers 17 residues. DNA of the CDR3: TGCGCCAGTAGCCAAGAGGTTTATAGCGGGGTTTACAATGAGCAGTACTTC. Translation: CASSQEVYSGVYNEQYF.

The V call is TRBV9, the J call TRBJ2-7; no reliable D call. Germline V gene data show CDR1 as SGDLS and CDR2 as YYNGEE. This CDR3 has 12 residues. The V gene lost 3 bases and the J gene lost 1 base, with 5 bases spanning the gap. The CDR3 DNA is TGTGCCAGCAGCGATGAATCCTACGAGCAGTACTTC. It encodes CASSDESYEQYF.

Notes on this clonotype: This may be a read error, as it is one base from a much larger clone. Because it lacks the conserved phenylalanine or tryptophan at the end, this CDR3 is likely a read error. The chain carries TRBV9 and TRBJ2-4; a weak D match, TRBD2 (5 bases). The DNA end lines up better with TRBJ2-7; the J call may be wrong. CDR3 length: 15 amino acids. CDR1 is SGDLS and CDR2 is YYNGEE in the germline V gene. This CDR3 reads CASSVGDMSGNEQYC. In DNA, the CDR3 is TGTGCCAGCAGCGTAGGAGACATGTCGGGGAACGAGCAGTACTGC.

This clonotype was observed a handful of times. The rearrangement uses TRBV3-1 and TRBJ1-4; no clear D. This CDR3 has 14 residues. Trimming shortened V by 2 bases and J by 6 bases, and 10 bases separated the two germline ends. CDR1 is LGHDT and CDR2 is YNNKEL in the germline V gene (reference sequence). As DNA, the CDR3 is TGTGCCAGCAGCCAACACAGTTCTGATGAAAAACTGTTTTTT. Translated: CASSQHSSDEKLFF.